These T cell receptor beta chains were read from a single sample in a study of OX40 agonist ivuxolimab in advanced cancers. Generated by immunoSEQ multiplex PCR, the TCRdb table keeps only in-frame clones and is missing some. Of 25,000 to 35,000 clones listed, 87% are singletons. This specimen consisted of CD4+ or CD8+ T cells sorted from blood, obtained in a trial of the OX40 agonist ivuxolimab. These receptors came from an adult with an advanced solid tumor such as melanoma, head and neck, liver or kidney cancer. The CDR3 runs from the conserved cysteine through the conserved F or W. Fields, in order: clone size, D gene, J gene, V gene, CDR3 DNA, CDR3 protein. The D gene is left open where the match is weak. Not every row has a clone size; where given, it reads once, few, many or a size class.

abundance: NA
d_gene: NA
j_gene: TRBJ1-1
v_gene: TRBV6-5
CDR3nt: TGTGCCAGCAGTTTGAGGACAACGAACACTGAAGCTTTCTTT
CDR3aa: CASSLRTTNTEAFF

abundance: NA
d_gene: TRBD2
j_gene: TRBJ2-1
v_gene: TRBV11-3
CDR3nt: TGTGCCAGCAGCGGAAGGCGGGAGAACCACAATGAGCAGTTCTTC
CDR3aa: CASSGRRENHNEQFF

abundance: once
d_gene: NA
j_gene: TRBJ1-4
v_gene: TRBV5-1
CDR3nt: TGCGCCAGCAGCTTGGGTCCGGGGCCTTTGACTAATGAAAAACTGTTTTTT
CDR3aa: CASSLGPGPLTNEKLFF

abundance: once
d_gene: NA
j_gene: TRBJ1-2
v_gene: TRBV5-4
CDR3nt: TGTGCCAGCAGCTTGTTGGGGTGGGCTCATGGCTACACCTTC
CDR3aa: CASSLLGWAHGYTF

abundance: NA
d_gene: NA
j_gene: TRBJ2-7
v_gene: TRBV11-2
CDR3nt: TGTGCCAGCAGCTTAGATTTTATTGCAGGAAAAACTGCCTACGAGCAGTACTTC
CDR3aa: CASSLDFIAGKTAYEQYF

abundance: NA
d_gene: NA
j_gene: TRBJ2-7
v_gene: TRBV5-8
CDR3nt: TGTGCCAGCAGCTTGGCCAGCCCGACCTACGAGCAGTACTTC
CDR3aa: CASSLASPTYEQYF

abundance: NA
d_gene: TRBD2
j_gene: TRBJ2-1
v_gene: TRBV7-2
CDR3nt: TGTGCCAGCAGCTTATTTGCGGGAGAAGGATCACTCGAGCAGTTCTTC
CDR3aa: CASSLFAGEGSLEQFF

abundance: NA
d_gene: NA
j_gene: TRBJ1-4
v_gene: TRBV15
CDR3nt: TGTGCCACCAGCAGGGGCGGAGGTAATGAAAAACTGTTTTTT
CDR3aa: CATSRGGGNEKLFF

abundance: NA
d_gene: NA
j_gene: TRBJ2-1
v_gene: TRBV7-9
CDR3nt: TGTGCCAGCAGCTTACCCGAACAGAGCGTCGACTACAATGAGCAGTTCTTC
CDR3aa: CASSLPEQSVDYNEQFF

abundance: NA
d_gene: NA
j_gene: TRBJ2-7
v_gene: TRBV2
CDR3nt: TGTGCCAGCAGTGACGGTCCGGAGCAGTACTTC
CDR3aa: CASSDGPEQYF

abundance: NA
d_gene: TRBD1
j_gene: TRBJ1-5
v_gene: TRBV28
CDR3nt: TGTGCCAGCAGGGACAGGATACAGCCCCAGCATTTT
CDR3aa: CASRDRIQPQHF